The TCR beta chain under discussion was sequenced for a study of T cells in Graves' hyperthyroidism and ophthalmopathy. This clonotype was counted many times. What it binds is not known. Overall study findings and caveats: Most expanded thyroid clonotypes above 0.001 recurred in blood.

It was RNA transcripts that yielded the amplified TCR beta CDR3 regions. Carried out on the TCR CDR3, a first-round RT-PCR used the HTBI primer set. TCRdb re-derived calls from the multiplex PCR reads in MiXCR, one entry per CDR3 protein. Seen here are about 160,000 distinct CDR3 sequences, roughly 9.4% observed once, and the top ten hold 22%. The sequencing sample was made of blood. This TCR was recovered from a woman aged 18-35 years with Graves' hyperthyroidism that later progressed to Graves' ophthalmopathy.

CDR3 residues: CASSQDNGRKTGELFF. Here the CDR3 DNA reads TGTGCCAGCAGCCAAGATAACGGACGCAAAACCGGGGAGCTGTTTTTT. The chain joins TRBV3-1 to TRBJ2-2, with D hard to call. The CDR3 consists of 16 residues. Trimming cost V 0 bases and J 5 bases, with 13 bases left between them. Germline V gives CDR1 LGHDT, CDR2 YNNKEL (reference sequence). Complete variable domain (other parts from reference TRBV3-1 and TRBJ2-2): DTAVSQTPKYLVTQMGNDKSIKCEQNLGHDTMYWYKQDSKKFLKIMFSYNNKELIINETVPNRFSPKSPDKAHLNLHINSLELGDSAVYFCASSQDNGRKTGELFFGEGSRLTVL.